A single sample gave rise to the 12 T cell receptor beta chains below, sequenced in a study of blood T cell repertoires in COVID-19. Data came from immunoSEQ multiplex PCR; TCRdb stores just in-frame clones and leaves some out. The sample has more than 70,000 clones; approximately 90% are singletons. Source material: peripheral blood. These TCRs come from a woman aged 50 to 65 in a cohort sampled during active COVID-19.

V and J are TRBV5-1 and TRBJ1-1; 10 bases are a match to TRBD1. The CDR3 runs to 14 residues. Per the germline V gene, CDR1 is SGHRS and CDR2 is YFSETQ. V lost 0 bases and J lost 4; bases outside the gene matches: 0. CDR3 amino acids: CASSLGTGGTEAFF. The CDR3 DNA reads as TGCGCCAGCAGCTTGGGGACAGGGGGCACTGAAGCTTTCTTT.

CDR3 amino acids: CASSIVRGPEETQYF. CDR3 DNA sequence: TGTGCCAGTAGTATAGTCAGGGGGCCTGAAGAGACCCAGTACTTC. The rearrangement joins TRBV19 to TRBJ2-5, with 8 positions matching TRBD1. The CDR3 covers 15 residues. CDR1 and CDR2 from the germline V gene are LNHDA and SQIVND (reference sequence). J lost 3 bases, V lost 1 base, and 4 bases had no gene match.

V usage is TRBV29-1 and J usage is TRBJ1-2; D unresolved. CDR1 and CDR2 (germline): SQVTM, ANQGSEA. Trimming left V 8 bases short and J 0 bases short, with 7 bases between. The CDR3 extends over 11 amino acids. The CDR3: CSTRTNYGYTF. CDR3 sequence (DNA): TGCAGCACCAGGACTAACTATGGCTACACCTTC.

This chain joins TRBV7-9 and TRBJ1-1; no clear D. V was cut by 4 bases and J by 2 bases, with 5 bases left in between. The V gene's germline CDR1 is SEHNR and CDR2 FQNEAQ (reference sequence). The CDR3 totals 12 residues. The DNA for the CDR3 is TGTGCCAGCAGCTCCACTAACACTGAAGCTTTCTTT. Protein sequence: CASSSTNTEAFF.

Details on this clone: The sample carries other DNA sequences with the same CDR3. This chain connects TRBV10-3 to TRBJ2-7; the match to TRBD2 covers 9 bases. The germline CDR1 and CDR2 sequences are ENHRY and SYGVKD. This CDR3 region has 15 residues. V dropped 5 bases and J dropped 10; count of bases not matched to a gene: 15. This CDR3 is CAISSSERGAGEQYF. In DNA, the CDR3 is TGTGCCATCAGTTCGAGCGAGCGGGGGGCCGGGGAACAGTACTTC.

This chain links TRBV7-9 with TRBJ1-1; D unclear. The CDR3 contains 13 residues. The germline CDR1 and CDR2 sequences are SEHNR and FQNEAQ (reference sequence). The ends were cut back, 3 bases at V and 2 bases at J, with 7 bases in the middle. The CDR3 DNA reads as TGTGCCAGCAGCTTTAGTGAAAACACTGAAGCTTTCTTT. It translates to CASSFSENTEAFF.

The chain is built from TRBV18 and TRBJ1-1; D call uncertain. CDR1 and CDR2 (germline): KGHSH, LQKENI. With 7 bases removed from V and 4 bases from J, the gap between germline ends came to 10 bases. This CDR3 region has 12 residues. As DNA, the CDR3 is TGTGCCAGCTGCGGTCCGGGCACTGAAGCTTTCTTT. Translation: CASCGPGTEAFF.

The chain carries TRBV12-5 and TRBJ1-5, with D possibly being TRBD1 (5 bases). The CDR3 runs 23 residues. Germline CDR1 LGHNT, CDR2 FRNRAP. V shed 1 base and J shed 0 bases, with 31 bases lying between them. The CDR3: CASGLARSTWRGNLIYSNQPQHF. The CDR3 nucleotides are TGTGCTAGTGGTTTGGCAAGATCTACCTGGAGGGGCAACCTAATATATAGCAATCAGCCCCAGCATTTT.

The rearrangement uses TRBV6-2 or TRBV6-3 and TRBJ1-4; no firm D call. Trimming pared 0 bases from V and 3 bases from J, leaving 11 bases between. From germline, CDR1 is MNHEY and CDR2 SVGEGT. The CDR3 contains 16 residues. The CDR3 here is CASSYSPPGPNEKLFF. The CDR3 nucleotides read TGTGCCAGCAGTTACTCCCCGCCGGGTCCTAATGAAAAACTGTTTTTT.

A remark on this clone: The same CDR3 also results from other DNA sequences found in this sample. The chain joins TRBV2 to TRBJ2-2; tentatively, D is TRBD1 (5 bases). Trimming left V 6 bases short and J 3 bases short, with 11 bases between. CDR1 SNHLY and CDR2 FYNNEI come from the germline V gene. This CDR3 is built from 14 residues. CDR3 nucleotide sequence: TGTGCCAGCAGGGACGACAGTTACACCGGGGAGCTGTTTTTT. Translation gives CASRDDSYTGELFF. Combining the CDR3 with reference TRBV2 and TRBJ2-2 gives the whole variable domain EPEVTQTPSHQVTQMGQEVILRCVPISNHLYFYWYRQILGQKVEFLVSFYNNEISEKSEIFDDQFSVERPDGSNFTLKIRSTKLEDSAMYFCASRDDSYTGELFFGEGSRLTVL.

This rearrangement joins TRBV20-1 to TRBJ2-5; TRBD1 is a possible D gene (7 bases). The CDR3 runs 14 residues. Germline loops: CDR1 DFQATT, CDR2 SNEGSKA (reference sequence). The V gene lost 3 bases and the J gene lost 2 bases, with 13 bases spanning the gap. For the CDR3, the DNA is TGCAGTGCTAGTTTGACAGGGAGGCAAGAGACCCAGTACTTC. Translation: CSASLTGRQETQYF.

The rearrangement joins TRBV27 to TRBJ1-6; TRBD1 matches at 12 bases. V trimming: 5 bases; J trimming: 9 bases; junction bases outside the gene matches: 5. This CDR3 is 15 amino acids long. From germline, CDR1 is MNHEY and CDR2 SMNVEV (reference sequence). In nucleotides, the CDR3 is TGTGCCAGCAGTCCGGGACAGGGGGCGGGTTCACCCCTCCACTTT. This encodes CASSPGQGAGSPLHF.